This T cell receptor beta chain came from a study of cytomegalovirus exposure and HLA in healthy donors. In regard to this clone: Antigen specificity is unknown.

Overall study results and limits: Listed as cytomegalovirus-associated were 150 to 200 TCR beta chains. According to reports, the classifier identified cytomegalovirus status with high specificity and sensitivity.

Assay: immunoSEQ multiplex PCR; the TCRdb copy retains only in-frame clones and omits some. The sample carries some 210,000 clones, around 87% recorded once. V dropped 2 bases and J dropped 0; count of bases not matched to a gene: 10. The germline V gene has CDR1 MGHRA and CDR2 YSYEKL. The CDR3 spans 19 residues. The clonotype comes from a woman between 18 and 29 years old in good health and CMV-seropositive. The sample taken for sequencing was PBMCs. The chain is built from TRBV4-1 and TRBJ2-6; 7 nucleotides align to TRBD2. In DNA, the CDR3 is TGCGCCAGCAGCCAACCTAGGAGGTGGGGGGGCTCTGGGGCCAACGTCCTGACTTTC. This encodes CASSQPRRWGGSGANVLTF.